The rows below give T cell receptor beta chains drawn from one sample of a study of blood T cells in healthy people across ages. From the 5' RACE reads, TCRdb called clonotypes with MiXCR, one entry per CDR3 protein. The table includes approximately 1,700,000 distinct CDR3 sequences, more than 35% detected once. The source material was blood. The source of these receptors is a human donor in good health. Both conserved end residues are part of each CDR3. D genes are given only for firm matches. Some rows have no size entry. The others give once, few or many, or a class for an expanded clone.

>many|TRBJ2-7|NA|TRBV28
CASSTQHEQYF
TGTGCCAGCAGTACACAACACGAGCAGTACTTC
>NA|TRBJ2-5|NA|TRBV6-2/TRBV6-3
CASSFRGADETQYF
TGTGCCAGCAGTTTCCGCGGAGCGGACGAGACCCAGTACTTC
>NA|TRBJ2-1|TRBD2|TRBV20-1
CSAITSGAIYNEQFF
TGCAGTGCTATAACGAGCGGGGCGATTTACAATGAGCAGTTCTTC
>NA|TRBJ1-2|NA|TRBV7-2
CASSLAGMGGYTF
TGTGCCAGCAGCTTAGCAGGGATGGGTGGCTACACCTTC
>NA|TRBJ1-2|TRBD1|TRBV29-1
CSVGAGGDLGYTF
TGCAGCGTTGGGGCAGGGGGCGATTTGGGCTACACCTTC
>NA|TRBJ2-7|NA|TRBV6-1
CASSEFDARTYEQYF
TGTGCCAGCAGTGAATTTGACGCCCGCACCTACGAGCAGTACTTC
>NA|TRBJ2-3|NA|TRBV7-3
CASSLGSHTDTQYF
TGTGCCAGCAGCTTAGGGAGTCACACAGATACGCAGTATTTT
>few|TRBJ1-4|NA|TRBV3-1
CASSHWEATNEKLFF
TGTGCCAGCAGCCACTGGGAAGCAACTAATGAAAAACTGTTTTTT
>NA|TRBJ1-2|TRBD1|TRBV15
CATSSAGTGKGYTF
TGTGCCACCAGCAGTGCCGGGACAGGGAAAGGCTACACCTTC
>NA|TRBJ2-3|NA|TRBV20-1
CSARDFGGGEATDTQYF
TGCAGTGCTAGAGATTTTGGGGGTGGGGAAGCTACAGATACGCAGTATTTT
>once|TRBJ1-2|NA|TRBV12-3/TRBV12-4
CASSFGRNHGYTF
TGTGCCAGCAGTTTTGGCAGAAATCATGGCTACACCTTC
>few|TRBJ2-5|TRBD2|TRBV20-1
CSAPPGGALQETQYF
TGCAGTGCTCCACCGGGGGGGGCACTCCAAGAGACCCAGTACTTC
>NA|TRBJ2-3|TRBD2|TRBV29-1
CSPLGLASTDTQYF
TGCAGCCCATTGGGACTAGCGAGCACAGATACGCAGTATTTT
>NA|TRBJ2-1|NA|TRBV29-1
CSVEYQETQFF
TGCAGCGTTGAGTACCAAGAGACCCAGTTCTTC
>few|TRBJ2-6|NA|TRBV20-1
CSAHTRGRANALTF
TGCAGTGCTCACACCAGGGGCAGGGCCAACGCCCTGACTTTC
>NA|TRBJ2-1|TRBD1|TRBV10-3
CAISEDRGLSHEQFF
TGTGCCATCAGTGAAGACAGGGGGCTTTCCCATGAGCAGTTCTTC
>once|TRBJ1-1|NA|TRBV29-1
CSVFRGANTEAFF
TGCAGCGTGTTTCGGGGCGCGAACACTGAAGCTTTCTTT
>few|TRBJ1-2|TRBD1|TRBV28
CASSSGTGPIGGYTF
TGTGCCAGCAGTTCCGGGACAGGGCCTATAGGTGGCTACACCTTC
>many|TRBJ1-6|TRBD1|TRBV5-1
CASSQGQGDSPLHF
TGCGCCAGCAGCCAGGGACAGGGAGATTCACCCCTCCACTTT
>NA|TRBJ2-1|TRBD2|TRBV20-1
CSASIAGGLISSYNEQFF
TGCAGTGCTAGTATAGCGGGGGGCCTGATTAGCTCCTACAATGAGCAGTTCTTC
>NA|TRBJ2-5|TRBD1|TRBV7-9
CASSFLGQASETQYF
TGTGCCAGCAGCTTTTTAGGACAGGCAAGCGAGACCCAGTACTTC
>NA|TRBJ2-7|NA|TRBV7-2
CASSLKGEGSYEQYF
TGTGCCAGCAGCTTAAAAGGGGAAGGATCCTACGAGCAGTACTTC
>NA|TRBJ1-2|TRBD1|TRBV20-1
CSASLTAGGKGYGYTF
TGCAGTGCTAGCCTAACCGCAGGGGGCAAGGGCTATGGCTACACCTTC
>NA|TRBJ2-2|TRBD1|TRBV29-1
CSVRGTVNTGELFF
TGCAGCGTCCGAGGGACAGTGAACACCGGGGAGCTGTTTTTT
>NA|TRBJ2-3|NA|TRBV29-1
CSVEGFRDTRYF
TGCAGCGTTGAAGGTTTTAGGGATACGCGGTATTTT
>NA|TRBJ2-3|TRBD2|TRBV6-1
CASSTSRTQAGDTQYF
TGTGCCAGCAGTACCAGCCGGACCCAAGCGGGGGATACGCAGTATTTT
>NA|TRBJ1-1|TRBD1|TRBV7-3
CASSDDRGTEAFF
TGTGCCAGCAGCGACGACAGGGGCACTGAAGCTTTCTTT
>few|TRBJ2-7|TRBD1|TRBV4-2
CASSQSRDRVQHEQYF
TGTGCCAGCAGCCAGAGCCGGGACAGGGTACAGCACGAGCAGTACTTC
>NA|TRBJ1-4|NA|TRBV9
CASSLEGGWINEKLFF
TGTGCCAGCAGCCTAGAGGGAGGGTGGATAAATGAAAAACTGTTTTTT
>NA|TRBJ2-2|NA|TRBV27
CASSLSAPRDTGELFF
TGTGCCAGCAGTTTATCGGCCCCGAGGGACACCGGGGAGCTGTTTTTT
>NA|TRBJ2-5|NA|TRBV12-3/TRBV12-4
CASSSMETQYF
TGTGCCAGCAGTAGTATGGAGACCCAGTACTTC
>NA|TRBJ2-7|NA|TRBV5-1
CASSLASTNRKTYEQYF
TGCGCCAGCAGCTTGGCCTCGACTAACAGGAAAACCTACGAGCAGTACTTC
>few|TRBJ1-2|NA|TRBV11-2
CASSLDRSVGANYGYTF
TGTGCCAGCAGCTTAGACAGGAGCGTCGGAGCTAACTATGGCTACACCTTC
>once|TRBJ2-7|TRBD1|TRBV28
CASSLTGVKNEQYF
TGTGCCAGCAGTTTGACAGGGGTGAAGAACGAGCAGTACTTC
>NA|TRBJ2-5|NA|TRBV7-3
CASSLESSQETQYF
TGTGCCAGCAGCCTTGAATCATCCCAAGAGACCCAGTACTTC
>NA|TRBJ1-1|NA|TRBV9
CASSGGLVNTEAFF
TGTGCCAGCAGCGGAGGGTTGGTGAACACTGAAGCTTTCTTT
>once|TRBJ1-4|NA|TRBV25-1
CASSDNRYNEKLFF
TGTGCCAGCAGTGATAACAGGTATAATGAAAAACTGTTTTTT
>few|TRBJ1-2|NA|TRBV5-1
CASSLASTGSYGYTF
TGCGCCAGCAGCTTAGCCTCCACTGGATCTTATGGCTACACCTTC
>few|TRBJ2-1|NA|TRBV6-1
CASSTTTRLEDYNEQFF
TGTGCCAGCAGTACGACTACTCGACTAGAGGACTACAATGAGCAGTTCTTC
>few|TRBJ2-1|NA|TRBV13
CASSYGTLNEQFF
TGTGCCAGCAGCTACGGGACTCTCAATGAGCAGTTCTTC
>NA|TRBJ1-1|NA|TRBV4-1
CASSQVSQDGTEAFF
TGCGCCAGCAGCCAAGTATCCCAGGATGGCACTGAAGCTTTCTTT
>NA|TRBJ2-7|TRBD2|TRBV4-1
CAGSQDTGLAETYEQYF
TGCGCCGGCAGCCAAGATACCGGACTAGCGGAAACCTACGAGCAGTACTTC
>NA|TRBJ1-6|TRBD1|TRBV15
CATSRETGWNSPLHF
TGTGCCACCAGCAGAGAGACAGGGTGGAATTCACCCCTCCACTTT
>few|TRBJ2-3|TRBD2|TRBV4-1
CASSFGLAGRISTDTQYF
TGCGCCAGCAGCTTCGGACTAGCGGGACGAATAAGCACAGATACGCAGTATTTT
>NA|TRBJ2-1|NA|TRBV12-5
CASGLVYGGARHNEQFF
TGTGCTAGTGGTTTGGTATATGGGGGGGCCCGACACAATGAGCAGTTCTTC
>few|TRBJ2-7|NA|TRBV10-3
CAISESNLHTNEQYF
TGTGCCATCAGTGAGTCTAACCTCCATACGAACGAGCAGTACTTC
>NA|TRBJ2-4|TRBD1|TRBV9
CASSSTGAGGDEQYF
TGTGCCAGCAGCTCCACCGGGGCAGGGGGCGATGAGCAGTACTTC
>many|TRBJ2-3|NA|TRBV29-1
CSVDTDSTDTQYF
TGCAGCGTTGATACCGACTCCACAGATACGCAGTATTTT